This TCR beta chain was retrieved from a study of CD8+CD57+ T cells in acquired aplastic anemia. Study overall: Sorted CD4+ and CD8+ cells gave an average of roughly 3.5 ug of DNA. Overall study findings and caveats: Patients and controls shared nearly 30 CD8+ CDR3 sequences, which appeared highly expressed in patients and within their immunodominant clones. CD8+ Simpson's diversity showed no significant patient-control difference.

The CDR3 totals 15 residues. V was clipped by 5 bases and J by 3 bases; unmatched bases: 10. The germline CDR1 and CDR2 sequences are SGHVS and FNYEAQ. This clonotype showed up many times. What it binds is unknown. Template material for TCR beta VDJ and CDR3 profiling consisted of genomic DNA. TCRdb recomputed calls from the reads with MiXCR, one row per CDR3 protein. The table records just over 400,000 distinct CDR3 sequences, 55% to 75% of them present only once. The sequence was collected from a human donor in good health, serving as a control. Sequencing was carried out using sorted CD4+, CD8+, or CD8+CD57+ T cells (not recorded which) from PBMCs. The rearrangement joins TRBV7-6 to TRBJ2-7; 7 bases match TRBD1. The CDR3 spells CASSLTGTEFYEQYF. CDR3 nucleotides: TGTGCCAGCAGCCTGACAGGGACAGAATTCTACGAGCAGTACTTC. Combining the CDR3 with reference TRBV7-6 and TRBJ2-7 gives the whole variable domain GAGVSQSPRYKVTKRGQDVALRCDPISGHVSLYWYRQALGQGPEFLTYFNYEAQQDKSGLPNDRFSAERPEGSISTLTIQRTEQRDSAMYRCASSLTGTEFYEQYFGPGTRLTVT.